This T cell receptor (beta chain) derives from a study of cytomegalovirus exposure and HLA in healthy donors. General study findings and limits: A later analysis showed TCR association rates differing by HLA locus, peaking at DRB1 and lowest at HLA-C. In presence/absence analyses, roughly uniform sequencing depth across donors was assumed. The authors later found HLA-associated TCR beta chains more clonally expanded than equally common others.

Trimming at V came to 5 bases and at J to 2 bases, leaving 5 bases not matched to a gene. CDR3 length equals 16 residues. Germline CDR1 is SEHNR and CDR2 is FQNEAQ (reference sequence). Use of 60 Vbeta and 13 Jbeta primers characterized the PCR. Original processing methods: Approximately 73 million unique TCR beta chains, 10 million to 14 million shared, were counted in a later analysis. TCRdb's copy holds only in-frame clones and misses some; the assay was immunoSEQ multiplex PCR. For V, J and clone size, that table is used; D and trimming come from the DNA. This table holds about 96,000 clones. A note on this clone: Its antigen is as yet unknown.

Sequencing was performed on PBMCs. The chain recombines TRBV7-9 with TRBJ1-3, with 11 bases fitting TRBD1. This clonotype was sampled from a woman aged 25 to 39 in good health and CMV-seronegative. The chain's CDR3 is CASSMDRGPAGNTIYF. The CDR3 nucleotides read TGTGCCAGCAGCATGGACAGGGGGCCGGCTGGAAACACCATATATTTT.